This T cell receptor (beta chain) was documented in a study of OX40 agonist ivuxolimab in advanced cancers. Study conclusions and caveats: In general, CD8+ T cells held more expanded clones than CD4+ did, on average. Clones of CD4+ and CD8+ blood T cells grew by week 6 at doses of 0.1 to 3.0 mg/kg.

Patients were ruled out by autoimmune disease history or systemic immunosuppression. On this clone itself: The antigen remains undetermined.

Method: immunoSEQ multiplex PCR; TCRdb's copy keeps in-frame clones and lacks some. The sample has about 26,000 clones; roughly 80% are singletons. The CDR3 has 16 residues. Trimming took 3 bases from V and 6 from J; bases not matched to a gene: 10. The germline V gene encodes CDR1 SNHLY and CDR2 FYNNEI. The material sequenced was CD4+ or CD8+ T cells sorted from blood, taken in a trial of the OX40 agonist ivuxolimab. This TCR came from an adult with an advanced solid tumor such as melanoma, head and neck, liver or kidney cancer. The chain combines TRBV2 with TRBJ1-5; 8 nucleotides align to TRBD1. The CDR3 DNA sequence: TGTGCCAGCAGTGAGGGCCCCACAGGGGGGGGTCAGCCCCAGCATTTT. Protein product: CASSEGPTGGGQPQHF. Based on the CDR3 plus reference TRBV2 and TRBJ1-5, the full variable domain is EPEVTQTPSHQVTQMGQEVILRCVPISNHLYFYWYRQILGQKVEFLVSFYNNEISEKSEIFDDQFSVERPDGSNFTLKIRSTKLEDSAMYFCASSEGPTGGGQPQHFGDGTRLSIL.